This TCR beta chain was found in a study of cytomegalovirus exposure and HLA in healthy donors. Overall study: In a previous analysis, approximately 110 million unique TCR beta sequences were found from 170 million or so T cells.

60 Vbeta and 13 Jbeta primers were used in PCR. Assay used: immunoSEQ multiplex PCR; TCRdb lists only in-frame clones, some missing. In the table there are approximately 170,000 clones, 75% to 85% of which are singletons. All donors participated as healthy donors of bone marrow. Concerning this clone: Its specificity is not known.

This CDR3 has 16 amino acids. Unmatched junction bases numbered 6, after V lost 3 bases and J lost 2 bases. Germline CDR1 SGHRS, CDR2 YFSETQ. General study findings and limits: Later analysis found that TCR beta chains associated with HLA were more clonally expanded than other, equally common chains. Prior analysis indicated that the majority of TCR beta V segments exhibited productivity approximately 87% or approximately 30% of the time.

The source material was PBMCs. The chain joins TRBV5-1 to TRBJ2-5; 11 bases match TRBD1. The receptor was isolated from a male donor in good health and CMV-seropositive. CDR3 sequence reads: CASSWTGTGGQETQYF. CDR3 coding DNA: TGCGCCAGCAGCTGGACCGGGACAGGGGGACAAGAGACCCAGTACTTC.